This TCR beta chain came from a study of blood T cell repertoires in COVID-19. Study as a whole: Acute-phase and convalescent COVID-19 samples originated in the United States, Italy and Spain. PBMCs, B-cell-depleted T cells, or T cells provided the cDNA or gDNA that made up the material.

In the original processing: The authors estimated nucleated cell counts from reference gene primer amplification. Here immunoSEQ multiplex PCR was the method, and the copy in TCRdb shows in-frame clones only, minus some. That table is the source of V, J and clone size, and D and trimming were worked out from the DNA. There are some 100,000 clones in the sample; approximately 88% occur only once, and 3% to 4% lies in the top ten. This CDR3 comprises 11 residues. The germline CDR1 and CDR2 sequences are SQVTM and ANQGSEA. The V gene lost 4 bases and the J gene lost 5 bases, with 8 bases spanning the gap.

The specimen sequenced was peripheral blood. The chain uses TRBV29-1 and TRBJ2-5; no firm D call. The sequence derives from a woman in her seventies with acute or convalescent COVID-19. CDR3 sequence (DNA): TGCAGCGTTGTCGGTTCCGAGACCCAGTACTTC. Its translation: CSVVGSETQYF. Together with reference TRBV29-1 and TRBJ2-5, the CDR3 gives the full variable domain: SAVISQKPSRDICQRGTSLTIQCQVDSQVTMMFWYRQQPGQSLTLIATANQGSEATYESGFVIDKFPISRPNLTFSTLTVSNMSPEDSSIYLCSVVGSETQYFGPGTRLLVL.